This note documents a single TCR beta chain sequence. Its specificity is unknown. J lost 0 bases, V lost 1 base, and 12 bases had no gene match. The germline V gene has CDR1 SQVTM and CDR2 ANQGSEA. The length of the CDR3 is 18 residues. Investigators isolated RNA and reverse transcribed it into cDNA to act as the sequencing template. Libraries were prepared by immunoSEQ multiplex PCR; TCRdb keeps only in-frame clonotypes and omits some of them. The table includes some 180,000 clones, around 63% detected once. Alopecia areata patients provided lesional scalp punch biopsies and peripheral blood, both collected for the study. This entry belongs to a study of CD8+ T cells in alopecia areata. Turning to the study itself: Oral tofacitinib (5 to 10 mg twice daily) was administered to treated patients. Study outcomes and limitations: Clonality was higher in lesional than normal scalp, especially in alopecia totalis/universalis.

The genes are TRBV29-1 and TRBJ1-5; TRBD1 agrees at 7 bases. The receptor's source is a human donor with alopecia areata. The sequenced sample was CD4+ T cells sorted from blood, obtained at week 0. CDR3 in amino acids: CSVEGPGPTGNSNQPQHF. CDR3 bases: TGCAGCGTTGAAGGCCCCGGACCGACAGGGAATAGCAATCAGCCCCAGCATTTT.